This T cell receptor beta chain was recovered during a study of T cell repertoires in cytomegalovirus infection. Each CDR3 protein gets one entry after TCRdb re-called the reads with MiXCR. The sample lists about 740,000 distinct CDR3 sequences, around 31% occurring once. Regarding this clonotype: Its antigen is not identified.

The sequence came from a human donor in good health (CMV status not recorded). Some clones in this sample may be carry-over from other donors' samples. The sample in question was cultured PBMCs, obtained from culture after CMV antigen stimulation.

The CDR3 DNA reads TGCAGTGCTCCCGATATTGCGGGGGGGATGGATACGCAGTATTTT. Translation gives CSAPDIAGGMDTQYF. The V gene is TRBV20-1, the J gene TRBJ2-3, with 9 bases fitting TRBD2. The V segment lost 5 bases and the J segment 6 bases; nucleotides outside the gene matches: 12. Germline V gene sequence: CDR1 DFQATT, CDR2 SNEGSKA (reference sequence). The CDR3 covers 15 residues.